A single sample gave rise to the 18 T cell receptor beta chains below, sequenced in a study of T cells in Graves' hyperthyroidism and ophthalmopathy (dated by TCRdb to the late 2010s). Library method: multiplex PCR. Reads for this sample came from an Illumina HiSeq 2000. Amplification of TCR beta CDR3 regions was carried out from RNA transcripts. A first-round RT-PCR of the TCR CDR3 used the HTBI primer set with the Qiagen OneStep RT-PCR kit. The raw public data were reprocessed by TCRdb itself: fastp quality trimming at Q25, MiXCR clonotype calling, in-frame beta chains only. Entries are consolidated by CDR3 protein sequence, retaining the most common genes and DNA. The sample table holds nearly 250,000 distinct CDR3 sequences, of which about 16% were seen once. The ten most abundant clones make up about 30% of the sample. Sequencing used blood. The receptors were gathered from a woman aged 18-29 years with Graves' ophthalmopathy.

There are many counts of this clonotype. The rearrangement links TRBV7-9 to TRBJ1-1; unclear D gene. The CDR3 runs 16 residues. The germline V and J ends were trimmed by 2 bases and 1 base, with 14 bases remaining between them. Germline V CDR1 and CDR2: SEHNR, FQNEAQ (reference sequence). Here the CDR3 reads CASSLWSKPGNTEAFF. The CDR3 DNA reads TGTGCCAGCAGCTTATGGTCCAAGCCTGGGAACACTGAAGCTTTCTTT.

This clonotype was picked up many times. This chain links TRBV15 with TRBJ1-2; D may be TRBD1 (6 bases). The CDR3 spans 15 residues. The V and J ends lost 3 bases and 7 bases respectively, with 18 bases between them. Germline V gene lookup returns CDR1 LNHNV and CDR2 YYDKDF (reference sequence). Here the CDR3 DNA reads TGTGCCACCAGCAGGGCGTCAACAGGGTACGGTGGCTACACCTTC. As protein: CATSRASTGYGGYTF.

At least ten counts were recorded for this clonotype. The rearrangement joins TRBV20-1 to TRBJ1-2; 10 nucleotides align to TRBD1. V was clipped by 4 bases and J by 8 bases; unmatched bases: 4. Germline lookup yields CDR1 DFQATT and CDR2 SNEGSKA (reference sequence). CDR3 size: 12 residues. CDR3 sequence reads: CSATGQGLGYTF. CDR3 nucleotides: TGCAGTGCTACGGGACAGGGGCTCGGCTACACCTTC.

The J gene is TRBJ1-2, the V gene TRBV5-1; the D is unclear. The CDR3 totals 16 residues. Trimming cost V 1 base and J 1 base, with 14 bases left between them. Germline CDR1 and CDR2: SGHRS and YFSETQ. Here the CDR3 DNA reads TGCGCCAGCAGCTTGAGACCGGACGGATATAACTATGGCTACACCTTC. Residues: CASSLRPDGYNYGYTF. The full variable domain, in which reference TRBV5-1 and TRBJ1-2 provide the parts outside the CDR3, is KAGVTQTPRYLIKTRGQQVTLSCSPISGHRSVSWYQQTPGQGLQFLFEYFSETQRNKGNFPGRFSGRQFSNSRSEMNVSTLELGDSALYLCASSLRPDGYNYGYTFGSGTRLTVV.

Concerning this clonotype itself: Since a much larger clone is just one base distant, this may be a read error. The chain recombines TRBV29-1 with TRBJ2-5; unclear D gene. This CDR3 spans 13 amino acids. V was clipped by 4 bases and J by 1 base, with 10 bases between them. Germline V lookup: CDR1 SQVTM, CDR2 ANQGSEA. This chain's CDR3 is CSVGSVTQETQYF. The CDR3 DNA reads TGCAGCGTTGGTTCGGTGACCCAAGAGACCCAGTACTTC.

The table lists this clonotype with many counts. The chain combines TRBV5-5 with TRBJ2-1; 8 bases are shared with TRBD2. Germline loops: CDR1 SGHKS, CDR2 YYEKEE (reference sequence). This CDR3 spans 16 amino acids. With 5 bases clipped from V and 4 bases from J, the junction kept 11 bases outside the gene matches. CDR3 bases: TGTGCCAGCAGTTTGAAGCCGGGAGGGGCTTACAATGAGCAGTTCTTC. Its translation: CASSLKPGGAYNEQFF.

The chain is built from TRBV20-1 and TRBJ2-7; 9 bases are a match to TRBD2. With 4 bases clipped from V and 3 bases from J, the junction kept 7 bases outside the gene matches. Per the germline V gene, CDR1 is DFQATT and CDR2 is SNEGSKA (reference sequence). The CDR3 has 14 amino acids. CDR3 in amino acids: CSAISGRRNYEQYF. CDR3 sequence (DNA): TGCAGTGCTATTAGCGGGAGACGAAACTACGAGCAGTACTTC.

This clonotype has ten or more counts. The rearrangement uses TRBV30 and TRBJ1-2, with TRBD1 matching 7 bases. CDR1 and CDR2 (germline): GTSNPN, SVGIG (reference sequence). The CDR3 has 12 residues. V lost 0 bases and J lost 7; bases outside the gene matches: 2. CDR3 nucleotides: TGTGCCTGGAGTGTAGGGGGCGGTGGCTACACCTTC. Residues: CAWSVGGGGYTF.

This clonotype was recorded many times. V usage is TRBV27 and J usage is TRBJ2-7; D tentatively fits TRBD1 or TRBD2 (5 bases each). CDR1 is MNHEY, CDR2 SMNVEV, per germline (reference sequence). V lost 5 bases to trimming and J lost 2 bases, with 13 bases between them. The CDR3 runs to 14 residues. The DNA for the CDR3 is TGTGCCAGCAGTCCCGGGGCCTCCCCCTACGAGCAGTACTTC. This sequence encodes CASSPGASPYEQYF.

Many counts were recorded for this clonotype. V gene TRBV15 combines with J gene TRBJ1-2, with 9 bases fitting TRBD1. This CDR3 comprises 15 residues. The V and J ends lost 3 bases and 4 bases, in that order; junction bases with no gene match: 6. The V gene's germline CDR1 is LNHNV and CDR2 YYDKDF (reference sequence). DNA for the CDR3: TGTGCCACCAGCAGTGAGACAGGGGGTCCCTATGGCTACACCTTC. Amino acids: CATSSETGGPYGYTF.

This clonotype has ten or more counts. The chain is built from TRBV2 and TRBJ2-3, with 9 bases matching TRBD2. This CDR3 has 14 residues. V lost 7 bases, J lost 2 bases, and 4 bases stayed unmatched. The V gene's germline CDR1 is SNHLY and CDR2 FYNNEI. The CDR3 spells CASNLAGDTDTQYF. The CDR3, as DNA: TGTGCCAGCAATTTAGCGGGGGACACAGATACGCAGTATTTT.

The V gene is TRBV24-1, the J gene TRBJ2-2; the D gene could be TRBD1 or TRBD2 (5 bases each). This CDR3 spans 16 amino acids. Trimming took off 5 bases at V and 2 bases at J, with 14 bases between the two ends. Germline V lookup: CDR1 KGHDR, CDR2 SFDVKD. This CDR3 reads CATSAQNGGNTGELFF. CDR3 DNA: TGTGCCACCAGTGCCCAAAATGGGGGTAACACCGGGGAGCTGTTTTTT.

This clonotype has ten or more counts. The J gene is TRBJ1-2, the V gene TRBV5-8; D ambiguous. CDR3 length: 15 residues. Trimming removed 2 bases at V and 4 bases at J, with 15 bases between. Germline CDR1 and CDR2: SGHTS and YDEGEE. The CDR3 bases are TGTGCCAGCAGCTTAAATATGCCAGCTCGCTATGGCTACACCTTC. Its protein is CASSLNMPARYGYTF.

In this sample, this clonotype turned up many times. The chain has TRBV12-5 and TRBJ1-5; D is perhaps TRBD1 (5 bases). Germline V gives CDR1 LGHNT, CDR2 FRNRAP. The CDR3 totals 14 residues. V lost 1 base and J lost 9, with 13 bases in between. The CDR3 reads CASGLGLVGTPQHF. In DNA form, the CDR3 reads TGTGCTAGTGGTTTGGGCCTTGTTGGGACGCCCCAGCATTTT.

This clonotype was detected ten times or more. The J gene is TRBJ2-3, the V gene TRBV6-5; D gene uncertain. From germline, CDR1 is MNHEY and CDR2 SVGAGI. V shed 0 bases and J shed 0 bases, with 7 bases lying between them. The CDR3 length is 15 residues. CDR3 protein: CASSYSAASTDTQYF. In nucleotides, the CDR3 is TGTGCCAGCAGTTACTCGGCCGCCAGCACAGATACGCAGTATTTT.

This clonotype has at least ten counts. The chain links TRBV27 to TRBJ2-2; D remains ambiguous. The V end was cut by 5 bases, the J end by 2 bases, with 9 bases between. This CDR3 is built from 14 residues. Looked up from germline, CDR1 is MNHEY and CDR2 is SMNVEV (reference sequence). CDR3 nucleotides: TGTGCCAGCAGTAGTGGCTTAAACACCGGGGAGCTGTTTTTT. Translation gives CASSSGLNTGELFF.

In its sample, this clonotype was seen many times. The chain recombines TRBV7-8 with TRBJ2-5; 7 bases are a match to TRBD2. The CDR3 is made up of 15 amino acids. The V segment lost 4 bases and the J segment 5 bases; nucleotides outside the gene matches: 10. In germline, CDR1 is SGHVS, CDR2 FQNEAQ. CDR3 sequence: CASSSLTGTTETQYF. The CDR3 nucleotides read TGTGCCAGCAGCTCGCTGACCGGGACTACGGAGACCCAGTACTTC. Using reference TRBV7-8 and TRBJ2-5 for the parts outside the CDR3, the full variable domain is GAGVSQSPRYKVAKRGQDVALRCDPISGHVSLFWYQQALGQGPEFLTYFQNEAQLDKSGLPSDRFFAERPEGSVSTLKIQRTQQEDSAVYLCASSSLTGTTETQYFGPGTRLLVL.

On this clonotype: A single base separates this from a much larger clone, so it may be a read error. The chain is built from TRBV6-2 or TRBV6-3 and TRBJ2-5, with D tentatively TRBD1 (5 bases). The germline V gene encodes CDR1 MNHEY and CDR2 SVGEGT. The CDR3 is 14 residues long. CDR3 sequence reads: CASTTWGQQEAQYF. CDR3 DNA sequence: TGTGCCAGCACCACCTGGGGCCAACAAGAGGCCCAGTACTTC.